This is a list of T cell receptor beta chains from one sample in a study of neurological immune-mediated disorders. TCRdb independently ran MiXCR on the 5' RACE reads; one entry per CDR3 protein. The sample carries around 56,000 distinct CDR3 sequences, 24% recorded once. The source material was PBMCs. The receptors originated from a man between 60 and 75 years old with HTLV-1-associated myelopathy (HAM/TSP). Both conserved end residues are part of each CDR3. The D gene is left open where the match is weak. Size is stated for part of the rows, as once, few or many counts, or as a class when the clone is expanded.

j_call clone_size v_call d_call cdr3_aa cdr3_nt
TRBJ1-1 NA TRBV12-3/TRBV12-4 NA CASRPWGGKNTEAFF TGTGCCAGCAGGCCCTGGGGAGGTAAAAACACTGAAGCTTTCTTT
TRBJ2-7 many TRBV10-3 NA CAIKAGPEQYF TGTGCCATCAAGGCAGGCCCGGAGCAGTACTTC
TRBJ2-5 NA TRBV18 TRBD2 CASSLGLVQETQYF TGTGCCAGCTCACTGGGACTAGTCCAAGAGACCCAGTACTTC
TRBJ1-5 many TRBV6-1 NA CASRRSGDQPQHF TGTGCCAGTCGCCGTAGCGGTGATCAGCCCCAGCATTTT
TRBJ1-3 many TRBV20-1 NA CSANRRSGNTIYF TGCAGTGCTAACCGGAGGTCTGGAAACACCATATATTTT
TRBJ2-7 many TRBV9 NA CASGAAGEQYF TGTGCCAGTGGGGCCGCTGGCGAGCAGTACTTC
TRBJ2-6 many TRBV24-1 TRBD1 CATSDPGQGSSGANVLTF TGTGCCACCAGTGACCCGGGACAGGGAAGCTCTGGGGCCAACGTCCTGACTTTC
TRBJ2-7 NA TRBV7-7 TRBD1 CASSLDPTGSPYEQYF TGTGCTAGCAGCTTAGACCCGACAGGGTCCCCCTACGAGCAGTACTTC
TRBJ2-5 many TRBV28 NA CASSFRAGSETQYF TGTGCCAGCAGCTTTAGGGCGGGTTCGGAGACCCAGTACTTC
TRBJ2-5 NA TRBV6-4 TRBD2 CASSPLAGGGQETQYF TGTGCCAGCAGTCCTCTAGCGGGAGGAGGACAAGAGACCCAGTACTTC
TRBJ2-1 NA TRBV9 TRBD2 CASSATSGNYNEQFF TGTGCCAGCAGTGCCACTAGCGGGAACTACAATGAGCAGTTCTTC
TRBJ2-6 many TRBV7-2 TRBD1 CASSARQGDVLTF TGTGCCAGCAGCGCACGACAGGGGGACGTCCTGACTTTC
TRBJ2-3 many TRBV5-1 TRBD2 CASSLGGRITDTQYF TGCGCCAGCAGCTTAGGCGGGAGGATCACAGATACGCAGTATTTT
TRBJ2-2 many TRBV20-1 TRBD1 CSARDRGQGTSSTGELFF TGCAGTGCTAGAGATCGGGGACAGGGGACTAGTAGCACCGGGGAGCTGTTTTTT
TRBJ2-7 many TRBV27 TRBD1 CASSPHLGQGHEQYF TGTGCCAGCAGTCCACACCTTGGACAGGGGCACGAGCAGTACTTC
TRBJ2-7 once TRBV11-2 NA CASSLRTYEQYF TGTGCCAGCAGCTTACGGACGTACGAGCAGTACTTC
TRBJ1-6 NA TRBV10-3 TRBD1 CAISDPLSWTGSGSPLHF TGTGCCATCAGTGATCCCCTCTCCTGGACAGGGTCGGGTTCACCCCTCCACTTT
TRBJ2-3 many TRBV14 NA CASSRGVDTQYF TGTGCCAGCAGCCGCGGAGTGGATACGCAGTATTTT
TRBJ2-7 many TRBV20-1 NA CSASRQVSYEQYF TGCAGTGCTAGTAGGCAGGTCAGCTACGAGCAGTACTTC
TRBJ1-2 NA TRBV19 NA CASQTGRIDGYTF TGTGCCTCCCAGACGGGGAGGATCGATGGCTACACCTTC
TRBJ2-1 many TRBV18 TRBD1 CASSPPGQGPNNEQFF TGTGCCAGCTCACCACCGGGACAGGGCCCAAACAATGAGCAGTTCTTC
TRBJ2-2 many TRBV7-9 TRBD1 CASSPDRGSHGELFF TGTGCCAGCAGCCCCGACAGGGGATCGCACGGGGAGCTGTTTTTT
TRBJ2-2 many TRBV28 TRBD1 CASSLARGRYTGELFF TGTGCCAGCAGTTTGGCCAGGGGGCGATACACCGGGGAGCTGTTTTTT
TRBJ2-4 many TRBV20-1 NA CSARDLLVGSKNIQYF TGCAGTGCTAGAGATCTTCTTGTGGGGTCCAAAAACATTCAGTACTTC
TRBJ2-1 NA TRBV20-1 TRBD2 CSASPTSGRAGEQFF TGCAGTGCTAGCCCAACTAGCGGGAGGGCCGGTGAGCAGTTCTTC
TRBJ1-5 many TRBV20-1 NA CSARVADQPQHF TGCAGTGCTAGAGTCGCCGATCAGCCCCAGCATTTT
TRBJ2-1 many TRBV5-1 TRBD2 CASSTLPPGTSGYNEQFF TGCGCCAGCAGCACGCTCCCCCCAGGGACTAGCGGTTACAATGAGCAGTTCTTC
TRBJ2-5 many TRBV6-5 TRBD1 CASRRDRGGETQYF TGTGCCAGCAGACGAGACAGGGGAGGTGAGACCCAGTACTTC
TRBJ2-1 many TRBV29-1 NA CSVPRGNSYNEQFF TGCAGCGTCCCGAGAGGAAACTCCTACAATGAGCAGTTCTTC
TRBJ1-3 NA TRBV7-3 NA CASSLEGPSRGYTIYF TGTGCCAGCAGCTTAGAAGGTCCGAGCAGAGGATACACCATATATTTT
TRBJ1-1 NA TRBV28 NA CASISSRGLTEAFF TGTGCCAGCATTTCGAGTAGGGGCCTCACTGAAGCTTTCTTT
TRBJ2-6 many TRBV6-1 NA CASAGSGANVLTF TGTGCCAGCGCAGGGTCTGGGGCCAACGTCCTGACTTTC
TRBJ2-6 few TRBV12-3/TRBV12-4 TRBD2 CASSALAGGPGANVLTF TGTGCCAGCAGCGCACTAGCGGGAGGGCCTGGGGCCAACGTCCTGACTTTC
TRBJ1-1 NA TRBV2 NA CASSEGLIGVTEAFF TGTGCCAGCAGTGAGGGGCTGATTGGTGTCACTGAAGCTTTCTTT
TRBJ1-2 NA TRBV5-5 NA CASSPQPGITDGYTF TGTGCCAGCAGCCCTCAGCCAGGGATCACGGATGGCTACACCTTC
TRBJ2-1 many TRBV20-1 TRBD2 CSASPRTSGSIGNEQFF TGCAGTGCTAGTCCACGGACTAGCGGGAGTATAGGCAATGAGCAGTTCTTC
TRBJ2-3 NA TRBV5-6 NA CASSSNGTQYF TGTGCCAGCTCTTCTAACGGTACGCAGTATTTT
TRBJ2-3 many TRBV20-1 NA CSAGTRGRAYPDTQYF TGCAGTGCTGGCACCCGGGGCCGAGCCTACCCGGATACGCAGTATTTT
TRBJ1-2 many TRBV5-1 NA CASSLDSNYGYTF TGCGCCAGCAGCTTGGACAGCAACTATGGCTACACCTTC
TRBJ2-4 NA TRBV28 NA CASRTGYDKNIQYF TGTGCCAGCAGAACAGGGTATGACAAAAACATTCAGTACTTC
TRBJ2-1 many TRBV3-1 NA CASSQSAEQFF TGTGCCAGCAGCCAGAGTGCGGAGCAGTTCTTC
TRBJ2-7 NA TRBV12-2 NA CASRSTHGASKAPGISPDQYF TGTGCAAGTCGCTCAACCCACGGGGCTTCTAAGGCCCCCGGAATCTCCCCCGATCAGTACTTC